The 13 T cell receptor beta chains in this list originate from one sample, sequenced in a study of read filtering for tumor transcriptome and immune sequencing. Molecular barcoded adaptors covering alpha/delta and beta/gamma chains were used on approximately 440 ng RNA. TCRdb called the reads again in MiXCR, with one record for every CDR3 protein. The sample carries 50,000 to 65,000 distinct CDR3 sequences, 9% to 15% recorded once. The sample consisted of a population of CD138-negative cells sorted from bone marrow. These receptors originate from a donor at least 40 years old with multiple myeloma.

This clonotype was counted ten times or more. V usage is TRBV24-1 and J usage is TRBJ2-2; 7 bases are shared with TRBD2. The CDR3 covers 14 residues. The ends lost 9 bases at V and 4 bases at J; junction bases unmatched: 7. Germline CDR1 reads KGHDR; CDR2 reads SFDVKD. CDR3 in amino acids: CATRGGRGTGELFF. In DNA form, the CDR3 reads TGTGCCACCCGCGGGGGACGAGGCACCGGGGAGCTGTTTTTT.

A word on this clonotype: The junction does not match germline at one end; this may be a read error. CDR3 coding DNA: TGTGCCGGCAGTTTCCCGAGCTCTGGGGCCAACGTCCTGACTTTC. Its protein is CAGSFPSSGANVLTF. The chain uses TRBV12-3 or TRBV12-4 and TRBJ2-6; the D is unclear. CDR3 length: 15 residues.

Many counts were recorded for this clonotype. The chain couples TRBV2 to TRBJ1-1; a possible D gene is TRBD1 (6 bases). Trimming removed 6 bases from V and 3 bases from J, with 14 bases in between. In germline, CDR1 is SNHLY, CDR2 FYNNEI. This CDR3 spans 14 amino acids. CDR3 coding DNA: TGTGCCAGCAGCGACAGGATTCGCGACACTGAAGCTTTCTTT. It yields the protein CASSDRIRDTEAFF.

About this clonotype itself: One base away lies a much larger clone, so this may be a sequencing read error. The chain is built from TRBV11-3 and TRBJ2-5, with a tentative D call TRBD2 (7 bases). Trimming pared 5 bases from V and 9 bases from J, leaving 22 bases between. The CDR3 is made up of 15 amino acids. CDR1 and CDR2 (germline): SGHNT, YENEEA. The CDR3: CASSQGPGGEKAQYF. CDR3 sequence (DNA): TGTGCCAGCAGCCAGGGGCCGGGGGGCGAGAAGGCCCAGTACTTC. Complete variable domain (other parts from reference TRBV11-3 and TRBJ2-5): EAGVVQSPRYKIIEKKQPVAFWCNPISGHNTLYWYLQNLGQGPELLIRYENEEAVDDSQLPKDRFSAERLKGVDSTLKIQPAELGDSAVYLCASSQGPGGEKAQYFGPGTRLLVL.

Ten or more counts support this clonotype. This chain connects TRBV3-1 to TRBJ1-5; the D is unclear. Germline V lookup: CDR1 LGHDT, CDR2 YNNKEL (reference sequence). Deletions cut 0 bases from V and 7 bases from J, with 7 bases between. CDR3 length: 13 amino acids. The CDR3 bases are TGTGCCAGCAGCCAAGACGCAGAGCAGCCCCAGCATTTT. Residues: CASSQDAEQPQHF.

Ten or more counts support this clonotype. V gene TRBV3-1 combines with J gene TRBJ2-5, with 12 nucleotides matching TRBD2. The CDR3 has 19 amino acids. Germline V gene lookup returns CDR1 LGHDT and CDR2 YNNKEL (reference sequence). V lost 0 bases to trimming and J lost 5 bases; unmatched junction nucleotides: 13. In DNA form, the CDR3 reads TGTGCCAGCAGCCAAGAACTGTATTGGCTAGCGGGGGGGAGGGAGACCCAGTACTTC. As protein: CASSQELYWLAGGRETQYF.

A few counts support this clonotype. A much larger clone sits a single nucleotide away, making a read error possible. V usage is TRBV5-5 and J usage is TRBJ2-1; D might be TRBD1 (7 bases). V shed 1 base and J shed 10 bases, with 15 bases lying between them. Looked up from germline, CDR1 is SGHKS and CDR2 is YYEKEE (reference sequence). CDR3 size: 14 residues. DNA for the CDR3: TGTGCCAGCAGCTTGTTTCAGGGGGGCAAGGAGCAGTTCTTC. It yields the protein CASSLFQGGKEQFF.

On this clonotype itself: This sequence may be a read error, since a much larger clone differs from it by one base. The missing conserved phenylalanine or tryptophan at the end of this CDR3 makes a read error likely. This sequence joins TRBV19 and TRBJ1-1; the D is unclear. In germline, CDR1 is LNHDA, CDR2 SQIVND (reference sequence). Trimming pared 8 bases from V and 3 bases from J, leaving 13 bases between. This CDR3 comprises 13 residues. CDR3 DNA: TGTGCCAGTGGGCCTGGGTCTTACACTGAAGCTTTCCTT. Translating it yields CASGPGSYTEAFL.

This clonotype was counted ten times or more. The J gene is TRBJ1-1, the V gene TRBV11-2, with a tentative D call TRBD1 (5 bases). Per germline, CDR1 SGHAT and CDR2 FQNNGV. The V end was cut by 3 bases, the J end by 8 bases, with 16 bases between. The CDR3 runs to 14 residues. CDR3 protein: CASSLGWGRQEAFF. The DNA of the CDR3 is TGTGCCAGCAGCTTGGGATGGGGCCGTCAAGAAGCTTTCTTT. The variable domain in full, completed from reference TRBV11-2 and TRBJ1-1, reads EAGVAQSPRYKIIEKRQSVAFWCNPISGHATLYWYQQILGQGPKLLIQFQNNGVVDDSQLPKDRFSAERLKGVDSTLKIQPAKLEDSAVYLCASSLGWGRQEAFFGQGTRLTVV.

This clonotype was seen at least ten times. The chain couples TRBV6-2 or TRBV6-3 to TRBJ2-1; 10 positions agree with TRBD2. The length of the CDR3 is 15 residues. Looked up from germline, CDR1 is MNHEY and CDR2 is SVGEGT. V shed 7 bases, J shed 9 bases, and the junction held 12 bases outside the gene matches. The CDR3 loop is CASNSLAGAGIEQFF. The DNA for the CDR3 is TGTGCCAGCAATAGTCTAGCGGGGGCCGGAATTGAGCAGTTCTTC.

Note on this clonotype: The junction departs from the called germline gene at one end, perhaps through a read error. The rearrangement joins TRBV24-1 to TRBJ1-1; 9 nucleotides line up with TRBD1. CDR1 KGHDR and CDR2 SFDVKD come from the germline V gene. The CDR3 length is 13 residues. CDR3 amino acids: CATSDRGTGKASF. The CDR3 DNA reads as TGTGCCACCAGTGATCGCGGGACAGGGAAGGCTTCCTTT.

This clonotype has ten or more counts. The genes are TRBV3-1 and TRBJ2-1, with 10 bases that match TRBD2. CDR3 length: 15 amino acids. Germline trimming cut 1 base from V and 8 bases from J; bases unmatched to any gene: 5. CDR1 and CDR2 (germline): LGHDT, YNNKEL (reference sequence). CDR3 sequence: CASSQVSGGAYEQFF. The CDR3 DNA reads TGTGCCAGCAGCCAAGTGAGCGGGGGGGCGTATGAGCAGTTCTTC.

Remarks on this clonotype: This may arise from a read error, as a much more abundant clone is one base away. The chain uses TRBV19 and TRBJ2-2, with TRBD1 matching 7 bases. The CDR3 covers 14 residues. Germline CDR1 LNHDA, CDR2 SQIVND (reference sequence). V shed 7 bases, J shed 5 bases, and the junction held 7 bases outside the gene matches. The CDR3 DNA is TGTGCCAGTACTGGGACAGCCATAACCGGGGAGCTGTTTTTT. It codes for CASTGTAITGELFF.